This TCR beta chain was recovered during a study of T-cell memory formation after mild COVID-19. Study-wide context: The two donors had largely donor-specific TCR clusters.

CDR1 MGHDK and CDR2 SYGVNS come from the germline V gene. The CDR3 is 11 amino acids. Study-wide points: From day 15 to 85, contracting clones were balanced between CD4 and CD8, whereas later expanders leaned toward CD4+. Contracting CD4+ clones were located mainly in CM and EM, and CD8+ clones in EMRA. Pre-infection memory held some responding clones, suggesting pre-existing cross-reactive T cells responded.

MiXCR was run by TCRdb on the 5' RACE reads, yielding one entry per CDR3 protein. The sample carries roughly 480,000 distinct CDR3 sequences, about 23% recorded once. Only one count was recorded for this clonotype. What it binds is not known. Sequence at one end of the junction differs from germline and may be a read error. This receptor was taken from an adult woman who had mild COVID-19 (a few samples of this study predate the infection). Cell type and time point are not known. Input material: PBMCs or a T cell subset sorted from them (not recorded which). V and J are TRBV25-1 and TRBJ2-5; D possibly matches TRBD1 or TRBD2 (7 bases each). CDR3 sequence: CATQGGETLYF. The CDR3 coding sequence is TGTGCCACCCAGGGGGGGGAGACCCTGTACTTC.